The 3 T cell receptor beta chains below all came from one sample that was sequenced in a study of blood T cell repertoires in COVID-19. Only in-frame clones appear in the TCRdb table, and some are missing; sequencing was by immunoSEQ multiplex PCR. Of about 430,000 clones in the sample, around nine tenths were seen once. Material: PBMCs or T cells enriched from blood (not recorded which). These receptors were collected from a woman aged 18 to 35 who had been exposed to COVID-19.

The chain joins TRBV7-8 to TRBJ1-4, with a tentative D call TRBD1 (5 bases). CDR1 SGHVS and CDR2 FQNEAQ come from the germline V gene. The germline V and J ends were trimmed by 1 base and 0 bases, with 18 bases remaining between them. The CDR3 loop spans 19 amino acids. CDR3 region: CASSLVPLLKGPTNEKLFF. The CDR3, as DNA: TGTGCCAGCAGCTTAGTCCCCCTTCTTAAGGGGCCAACTAATGAAAAACTGTTTTTT.

The chain combines TRBV9 with TRBJ1-1; TRBD1 agrees at 12 bases. Germline V lookup: CDR1 SGDLS, CDR2 YYNGEE. The CDR3 runs 17 residues. V lost 0 bases, J lost 7 bases, and 10 bases stayed unmatched. CDR3 residues: CASSVDPGQGAPIEAFF. DNA of the CDR3: TGTGCCAGCAGCGTAGACCCGGGACAGGGGGCGCCGATTGAAGCTTTCTTT.

The chain links TRBV19 to TRBJ2-1; D remains ambiguous. The CDR3 totals 14 residues. From germline, CDR1 is LNHDA and CDR2 SQIVND (reference sequence). As DNA, the CDR3 is TGTGCTACCGTCGGTAGTGGCTCCTACAATGAGCAGTTCTTC. Protein product: CATVGSGSYNEQFF.